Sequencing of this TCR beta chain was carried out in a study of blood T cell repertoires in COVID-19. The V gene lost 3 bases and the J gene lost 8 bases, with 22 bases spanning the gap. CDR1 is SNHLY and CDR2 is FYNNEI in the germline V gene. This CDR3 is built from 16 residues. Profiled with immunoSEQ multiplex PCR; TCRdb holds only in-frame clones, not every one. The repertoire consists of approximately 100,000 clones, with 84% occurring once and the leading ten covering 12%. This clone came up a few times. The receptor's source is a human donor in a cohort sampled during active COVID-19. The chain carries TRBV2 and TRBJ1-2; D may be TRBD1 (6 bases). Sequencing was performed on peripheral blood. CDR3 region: CASSETLTGIGGGYTF. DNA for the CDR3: TGTGCCAGCAGTGAGACCCTGACAGGAATAGGCGGCGGCTACACCTTC.